The 17 T cell receptor beta chains listed next were all sequenced from one sample in a study of blood T cells in healthy people across ages. For the second PCR, which ran for about 6 to 11 cycles, a sample-barcoded 5' primer and a J-beta primer mix were used. TCRdb used MiXCR to reprocess the 5' RACE reads, holding one entry per CDR3 protein. The sample lists roughly 1.7 million distinct CDR3 sequences, around 35% occurring once. Sequencing used blood. These receptors all come from a woman aged 25 to 39 in good health.

The chain recombines TRBV6-2 or TRBV6-3 with TRBJ1-6; perhaps TRBD1 as D (5 bases). The CDR3 is 13 amino acids. CDR1 MNHEY and CDR2 SVGEGT come from the germline V gene. Deletions cut 4 bases from V and 8 bases from J, with 9 bases between. The CDR3: CASSLTADSPLHF. DNA for the CDR3: TGTGCCAGCAGTTTGACAGCCGATTCACCCCTCCACTTT.

The gene calls are TRBV5-1 and TRBJ2-1; D is unresolved. The CDR3 has 16 residues. Per the germline V gene, CDR1 is SGHRS and CDR2 is YFSETQ. Trimming shortened V by 0 bases and J by 4 bases, and 14 bases separated the two germline ends. DNA for the CDR3: TGCGCCAGCAGCTTGGCCCGAGACTTCCTATACAATGAGCAGTTCTTC. Its protein product is CASSLARDFLYNEQFF.

This chain uses TRBV25-1 with TRBJ2-7; D is perhaps TRBD1 (6 bases). This CDR3 has 17 amino acids. With 3 bases removed from V and 9 bases from J, the gap between germline ends came to 27 bases. Germline V gene data show CDR1 as MGHDK and CDR2 as SYGVNS. DNA of the CDR3: TGTGCCAGCAGTGAGGGCACAGGGACAAGGTTCCTACGAAGGCAGTACTTC. This encodes CASSEGTGTRFLRRQYF.

The rearrangement uses TRBV20-1 and TRBJ2-6, with a weak D call TRBD2 (6 bases). This CDR3 has 14 amino acids. CDR1 and CDR2 from the germline V gene are DFQATT and SNEGSKA (reference sequence). V was clipped by 6 bases and J by 1 base, with 10 bases between them. The CDR3 here is CSAHSGSGANVLTF. As DNA, the CDR3 is TGCAGTGCACATAGCGGATCTGGGGCCAACGTCCTGACTTTC.

This chain connects TRBV20-1 to TRBJ2-1; the D is unclear. Germline V gene sequence: CDR1 DFQATT, CDR2 SNEGSKA (reference sequence). The CDR3 length is 15 residues. Trimming took 3 bases from V and 9 from J, leaving 21 bases between them. The CDR3 reads CSARAAVGPVGEQFF. The CDR3 region has the DNA TGCAGTGCTAGGGCCGCCGTTGGCCCGGTAGGTGAGCAGTTCTTC.

This rearrangement joins TRBV20-1 to TRBJ2-1; 8 nucleotides agree with TRBD2. The CDR3 is 14 residues long. Looked up from germline, CDR1 is DFQATT and CDR2 is SNEGSKA (reference sequence). After removal of 6 bases from V and 0 bases from J, the junction contained 4 bases not matched to a gene. CDR3 nucleotides: TGCAGTGCCCAGAGCGGGAGCTCCTACAATGAGCAGTTCTTC. Its protein product is CSAQSGSSYNEQFF.

This clonotype turned up a few times. CDR3 loop: CASYLSTGYDYGYTF. Here the CDR3 DNA reads TGTGCCAGCTATCTATCGACAGGGTACGACTATGGCTACACCTTC. The rearrangement joins TRBV12-3 or TRBV12-4 to TRBJ1-2, with TRBD1 identical over 7 bases. J lost 3 bases, V lost 8 bases, and 12 bases had no gene match. The CDR3 extends over 15 amino acids.

V gene TRBV19 combines with J gene TRBJ2-2, with D perhaps matching TRBD2 (6 bases). CDR1 and CDR2 from the germline V gene are LNHDA and SQIVND (reference sequence). The CDR3 length is 16 residues. V gave up 7 bases and J gave up 0 bases, with 15 bases separating them. CDR3 nucleotides: TGTGCCAGTATCCCCACGGAGGGACCGAACACCGGGGAGCTGTTTTTT. Translated: CASIPTEGPNTGELFF.

This clonotype has more than one count but fewer than ten. The chain has TRBV5-1 and TRBJ2-7, with 7 bases lining up with TRBD1. J lost 3 bases, V lost 3 bases, and 15 bases had no gene match. The germline V gene has CDR1 SGHRS and CDR2 YFSETQ. The CDR3 runs 17 residues. The CDR3 loop reads CASSSPRTGTDHYEQYF. For the CDR3, the DNA is TGCGCCAGCAGCTCGCCCCGAACCGGGACAGACCACTACGAGCAGTACTTC. Filled out from reference TRBV5-1 and TRBJ2-7, the complete variable domain reads KAGVTQTPRYLIKTRGQQVTLSCSPISGHRSVSWYQQTPGQGLQFLFEYFSETQRNKGNFPGRFSGRQFSNSRSEMNVSTLELGDSALYLCASSSPRTGTDHYEQYFGPGTRLTVT.

This clonotype turned up a few times. The rearrangement uses TRBV6-5 and TRBJ2-5; a possible D gene is TRBD1 (5 bases). Per germline, CDR1 MNHEY and CDR2 SVGAGI. This CDR3 comprises 15 residues. V lost 2 bases and J lost 2, with 12 bases in between. Here the CDR3 reads CASSYIVQGQETQYF. The CDR3 DNA follows: TGTGCCAGCAGTTACATAGTCCAGGGACAAGAGACCCAGTACTTC.

This chain joins TRBV7-9 and TRBJ1-4; the D gene is possibly TRBD1 (5 bases). This CDR3 comprises 17 residues. CDR1 and CDR2 (germline): SEHNR, FQNEAQ (reference sequence). V was clipped by 4 bases and J by 0 bases, with 15 bases between them. This CDR3 is CASSSLGGNPTNEKLFF. The CDR3, as DNA: TGTGCCAGCAGCTCCTTGGGGGGGAACCCAACTAATGAAAAACTGTTTTTT.

The chain recombines TRBV5-1 with TRBJ1-2, with D possibly being TRBD1 (6 bases). In germline, CDR1 is SGHRS, CDR2 YFSETQ. The CDR3 covers 14 residues. The V gene lost 3 bases and the J gene lost 8 bases, with 17 bases spanning the gap. The CDR3 here is CASSSSGGERGYTF. As DNA, the CDR3 is TGCGCCAGCAGCTCATCGGGGGGCGAGAGGGGCTACACCTTC.

The gene calls are TRBV9 and TRBJ2-1; 8 bases map to TRBD2. Germline V gives CDR1 SGDLS, CDR2 YYNGEE. J was trimmed by 12 bases and V by 0 bases; bases with no gene match: 11. The length of the CDR3 is 15 residues. DNA for the CDR3: TGTGCCAGCAGCGTAGTCGGGGGGGTGCTAGCTGCGCAGTTCTTC. Protein sequence: CASSVVGGVLAAQFF.

This clonotype was seen a handful of times. The chain employs TRBV7-9 and TRBJ1-2; D is ambiguous. Germline V gene lookup returns CDR1 SEHNR and CDR2 FQNEAQ (reference sequence). The germline V and J ends were trimmed by 5 bases and 13 bases, with 14 bases remaining between them. This CDR3 region has 11 residues. This CDR3 reads CASSPDVLSTF. The CDR3 DNA sequence: TGTGCCAGCAGCCCAGACGTGTTGTCCACCTTC. Supplemented by reference TRBV7-9 and TRBJ1-2, the full variable domain reads DTGVSQNPRHKITKRGQNVTFRCDPISEHNRLYWYRQTLGQGPEFLTYFQNEAQLEKSRLLSDRFSAERPKGSFSTLEIQRTEQGDSAMYLCASSPDVLSTFGSGTRLTVV.

This chain connects TRBV10-3 to TRBJ1-5; no definite D call. CDR3 length equals 14 residues. Germline lookup yields CDR1 ENHRY and CDR2 SYGVKD. Trimming left V 6 bases short and J 0 bases short, with 9 bases between. CDR3: CAIRNVNSNQPQHF. CDR3 bases: TGTGCCATCAGGAACGTTAATAGCAATCAGCCCCAGCATTTT.

V is TRBV20-1 and J is TRBJ2-1; the match to TRBD2 covers 12 bases. The germline gives CDR1 DFQATT, CDR2 SNEGSKA (reference sequence). The CDR3 runs 19 residues. Unmatched junction bases numbered 24, after V lost 6 bases and J lost 9 bases. CDR3 sequence (DNA): TGCAGTGCCAGCCCGTCGGGACTAGCGGGCACATTACTCCGAGGTGAGCAGTTCTTC. Its protein product is CSASPSGLAGTLLRGEQFF.

In its sample, this clonotype was seen a few times. The chain uses TRBV20-1 and TRBJ1-2; 9 positions match TRBD1. Germline V gene sequence: CDR1 DFQATT, CDR2 SNEGSKA (reference sequence). The CDR3 runs 16 residues. The J segment lost 8 bases and the V segment lost 4 bases, leaving 17 bases of the junction unmatched. CDR3 protein: CSANRGLGNVRGGYTF. The CDR3 coding sequence is TGCAGTGCTAACAGGGGGCTTGGAAACGTTCGGGGGGGCTACACCTTC.